Shown below are 8 T cell receptor beta chains from a single sample sequenced in a study of neurological immune-mediated disorders. TCRdb independently ran MiXCR on the 5' RACE reads; one entry per CDR3 protein. This table has roughly 100,000 distinct CDR3 sequences, around 3.4% appearing once. Sequences were obtained from PBMCs. These receptors were obtained from a woman aged 18-29 years with multiple sclerosis.

At least ten counts were recorded for this clonotype. The CDR3 reads CSARDPRTSGGEQYF. CDR3 in DNA: TGCAGTGCTAGAGATCCTCGGACTAGCGGGGGCGAGCAGTACTTC. The chain uses TRBV20-1 and TRBJ2-7; 13 bases match TRBD2. CDR1 is DFQATT and CDR2 is SNEGSKA in the germline V gene (reference sequence). This CDR3 has 15 amino acids. Germline trimming cut 0 bases from V and 6 bases from J; bases unmatched to any gene: 5.

This clonotype was detected many times. The chain employs TRBV11-2 and TRBJ2-1, with 11 nucleotides matching TRBD2. V gave up 1 base and J gave up 8 bases; unmatched junction bases: 4. This CDR3 has 15 residues. Germline values: CDR1 SGHAT, CDR2 FQNNGV. In nucleotides, the CDR3 is TGTGCCAGCAGCTTAGGTAGCGGGGGGGCCGATGAGCAGTTCTTC. It codes for CASSLGSGGADEQFF.

This clonotype occurred many times. The chain is built from TRBV30 and TRBJ1-5, with no clear D. The CDR3 is made up of 13 amino acids. V lost 1 base to trimming and J lost 6 bases, with 10 bases between them. Per the germline V gene, CDR1 is GTSNPN and CDR2 is SVGIG (reference sequence). CDR3 bases: TGTGCCTGGAGTGGGCGATGGAGTCAGCCCCAGCATTTT. It translates to CAWSGRWSQPQHF.

Ten or more counts support this clonotype. The chain has TRBV5-1 and TRBJ2-2; D is undetermined. The CDR3 length is 13 residues. In germline, CDR1 is SGHRS, CDR2 YFSETQ. V dropped 3 bases and J dropped 5 bases, with 8 bases sitting between them. Here the CDR3 DNA reads TGCGCCAGCAGCTCCTGGCCAACCGGGGAGCTGTTTTTT. This gives the protein CASSSWPTGELFF.

This clonotype was seen at least ten times. V gene TRBV7-2 combines with J gene TRBJ2-2; tentatively, D is TRBD2 (5 bases). V was pared by 1 base and J by 6 bases, with 9 bases between. Germline loops: CDR1 SGHTA, CDR2 FQGNSA. The CDR3 covers 14 residues. The CDR3 is CASSLDGKSGELFF. CDR3 coding DNA: TGTGCCAGCAGCTTAGACGGGAAGTCCGGGGAGCTGTTTTTT.

This clonotype was counted many times. V gene TRBV3-1 combines with J gene TRBJ2-7, with D perhaps TRBD1 (6 bases). The length of the CDR3 is 15 residues. From germline, CDR1 is LGHDT and CDR2 YNNKEL (reference sequence). V shed 4 bases and J shed 4 bases, with 17 bases lying between them. The CDR3 sequence is CASSPFGARGYEQYF. CDR3 DNA sequence: TGTGCCAGCAGCCCTTTTGGGGCCAGGGGTTACGAGCAGTACTTC.

This clonotype was observed many times. The rearrangement links TRBV7-2 to TRBJ2-3; maybe TRBD2 (5 bases). The germline V and J ends were trimmed by 7 bases and 0 bases, with 11 bases remaining between them. The CDR3 is made up of 14 amino acids. Germline values: CDR1 SGHTA, CDR2 FQGNSA. CDR3 nucleotide sequence: TGTGCCAGCAAGAGCGGCCTTAGCACAGATACGCAGTATTTT. Protein product: CASKSGLSTDTQYF. Full variable domain (outside the CDR3, taken from reference TRBV7-2 and TRBJ2-3): GAGVSQSPSNKVTEKGKDVELRCDPISGHTALYWYRQSLGQGLEFLIYFQGNSAPDKSGLPSDRFSAERTGGSVSTLTIQRTQQEDSAVYLCASKSGLSTDTQYFGPGTRLTVL.

The sample holds many counts of this clonotype. The genes are TRBV7-9 and TRBJ1-1; a possible D gene is TRBD1 (5 bases). CDR1 is SEHNR, CDR2 FQNEAQ, per germline (reference sequence). V gave up 5 bases and J gave up 4 bases, with 14 bases separating them. This CDR3 is built from 14 residues. CDR3 amino acids: CASSPRGGSTEAFF. DNA of the CDR3: TGTGCCAGCAGCCCACGGGGGGGAAGCACTGAAGCTTTCTTT. The complete variable domain, with remaining parts taken from reference TRBV7-9 and TRBJ1-1, reads DTGVSQNPRHKITKRGQNVTFRCDPISEHNRLYWYRQTLGQGPEFLTYFQNEAQLEKSRLLSDRFSAERPKGSFSTLEIQRTEQGDSAMYLCASSPRGGSTEAFFGQGTRLTVV.